Described below is a single T cell receptor (beta chain) sequence and its context. Its antigen is undetermined. The data were obtained in a study of Ad26.COV2.S vaccination and SARS-CoV-2 variants. Noted treatment: roughly 18 received Ad26.COV2.S at low or high dose, single or two shots; about 5 received placebo; per-sample allocation not given. Specimens were obtained on day 63 following the first vaccine or placebo injection. An Ad26 vector was used to express Wuhan-strain SARS-CoV-2 spike as the vaccine. Measured with immunoSEQ multiplex PCR; TCRdb has only the in-frame clones, and not every one. Among around 300,000 clones listed, 75% to 90% were seen once. The CDR3 runs 15 residues. Study-wide findings and caveats: Possible underestimation of total T cell responses by the TCR breadth and depth analyses was noted.

The sample in question was peripheral blood, obtained in a trial of Ad26.COV2.S vaccine versus placebo. This sequence joins TRBV1 and TRBJ2-3; TRBD2 reflects the table's D call only, with no check against the DNA. TRBV1 is a pseudogene locus. This sequence originates from a person between 18 and 65 years old who received the Ad26.COV2.S COVID-19 vaccine or a placebo. CDR3 in amino acids: CTSSQRTRPTDTQYF. DNA for the CDR3: TGCACCAGCAGCCAGCGGACTAGGCCCACAGATACGCAGTATTTT.